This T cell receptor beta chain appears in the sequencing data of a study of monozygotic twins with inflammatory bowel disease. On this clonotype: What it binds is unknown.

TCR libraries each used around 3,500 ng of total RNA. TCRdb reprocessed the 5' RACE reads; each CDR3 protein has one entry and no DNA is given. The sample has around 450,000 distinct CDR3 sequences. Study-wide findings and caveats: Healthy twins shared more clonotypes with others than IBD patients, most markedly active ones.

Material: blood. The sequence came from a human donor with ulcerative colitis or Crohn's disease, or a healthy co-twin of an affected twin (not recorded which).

CDR3: CASSPHETQYF. The rearrangement joins TRBV6-2 or TRBV6-3 to TRBJ2-5. The CDR3 runs 11 residues. Per germline, CDR1 MNHEY and CDR2 SVGEGT.